The sequence of this T cell receptor beta chain was determined in a study of OX40 agonist ivuxolimab in advanced cancers. Assay: immunoSEQ multiplex PCR; the TCRdb copy retains only in-frame clones and omits some. The sample holds 65,000 to 95,000 clones, 85% to 95% seen once. This CDR3 contains 13 residues. Trimming left V 0 bases short and J 3 bases short, with 5 bases between. The germline V gene has CDR1 SGHNT and CDR2 YYREEE (reference sequence). Here the sequenced sample was CD4+ or CD8+ T cells sorted from blood, taken in a trial of the OX40 agonist ivuxolimab. This sequence was found in an adult with an advanced solid tumor such as melanoma, head and neck, liver or kidney cancer. The chain employs TRBV5-4 and TRBJ2-3; D call uncertain. CDR3 DNA: TGTGCCAGCAGCTTGGTGGGAACAGATACGCAGTATTTT. Its protein is CASSLVGTDTQYF.